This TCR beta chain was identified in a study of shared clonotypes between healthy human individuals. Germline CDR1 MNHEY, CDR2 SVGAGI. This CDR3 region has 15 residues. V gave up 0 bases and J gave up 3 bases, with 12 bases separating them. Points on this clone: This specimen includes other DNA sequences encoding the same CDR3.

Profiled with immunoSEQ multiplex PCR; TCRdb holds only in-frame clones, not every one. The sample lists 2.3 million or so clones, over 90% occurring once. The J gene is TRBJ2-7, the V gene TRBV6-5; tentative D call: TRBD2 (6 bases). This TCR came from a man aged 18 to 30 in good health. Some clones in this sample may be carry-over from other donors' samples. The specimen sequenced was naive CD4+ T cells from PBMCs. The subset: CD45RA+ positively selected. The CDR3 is CASSYSAGSGYEQYF. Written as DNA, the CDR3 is TGTGCCAGCAGTTACTCTGCGGGGTCTGGCTACGAGCAGTACTTC.